These 15 T cell receptor beta chains came from one sample sequenced in a study of shared clonotypes between healthy human individuals. Clones were sequenced by immunoSEQ multiplex PCR, and TCRdb holds only the in-frame ones, with some missing. The sample lists roughly 1,000,000 clones; about four fifths were seen once. The sequenced sample was memory CD4+ T cells from PBMCs. The subset here: CD45RA-negative fraction. Receptors were obtained from a man between 18 and 35 years old in good health. Some clones in this sample may be carry-over from other donors' samples.

Concerning this clone itself: At one end the junction does not follow the germline gene, possibly because of a read error. The chain couples TRBV30 to TRBJ1-2; maybe TRBD1 (6 bases). The CDR3 totals 13 residues. Germline V gene sequence: CDR1 GTSNPN, CDR2 SVGIG (reference sequence). DNA for the CDR3: TGTGCCTGGAGTCCGGACAGTCCCTATCGCTACACCTTC. Translated: CAWSPDSPYRYTF.

The chain uses TRBV6-1 and TRBJ2-7, with 9 bases identical to TRBD2. Germline V gene sequence: CDR1 MNHNS, CDR2 SASEGT. This CDR3 spans 13 amino acids. Unmatched junction bases numbered 6, after V lost 8 bases and J lost 4 bases. CDR3 DNA sequence: TGTGCCAGCGAGGGACTAGCCGCGTACGAGCAGTACTTC. This translates into CASEGLAAYEQYF.

The V and J genes are TRBV6-1 and TRBJ1-1, with D uncertain. This CDR3 is built from 13 residues. Germline V gene data show CDR1 as MNHNS and CDR2 as SASEGT. Trimming removed 5 bases from V and 6 bases from J, with 13 bases in between. The CDR3 coding sequence is TGTGCCAGCAGTAGGCGTACCGACTCTGAAGCTTTCTTT. It encodes CASSRRTDSEAFF.

The chain employs TRBV18 and TRBJ2-1, with 7 bases matching TRBD2. The V and J ends lost 0 bases and 1 base, in that order; junction bases with no gene match: 0. Germline V CDR1 and CDR2: KGHSH, LQKENI. The CDR3 consists of 15 residues. CDR3 amino acids: CASSPPGLSYNEQFF. The CDR3 bases are TGTGCCAGCTCACCACCGGGACTATCCTACAATGAGCAGTTCTTC. Looking up the rest from reference TRBV18 and TRBJ2-1 gives the full variable domain: NAGVMQNPRHLVRRRGQEARLRCSPMKGHSHVYWYRQLPEEGLKFMVYLQKENIIDESGMPKERFSAEFPKEGPSILRIQQVVRGDSAAYFCASSPPGLSYNEQFFGPGTRLTVL.

This clone came up a few times. This rearrangement joins TRBV7-8 to TRBJ1-4; D gene uncertain. Trimming cost V 5 bases and J 8 bases, with 12 bases left between them. This CDR3 comprises 13 residues. CDR1 and CDR2 from the germline V gene are SGHVS and FQNEAQ. CDR3 DNA sequence: TGTGCCAGCAGCCGAGGACCCGGGGAAAAACTGTTTTTT. It yields the protein CASSRGPGEKLFF.

This rearrangement joins TRBV5-1 to TRBJ2-1; possible D gene TRBD2, 6 bases. Germline V gene sequence: CDR1 SGHRS, CDR2 YFSETQ. Trimming removed 0 bases from V and 2 bases from J, with 15 bases in between. The CDR3 runs to 17 residues. The CDR3 region has the DNA TGCGCCAGCAGCTTGGCCGGTGGGGACTTGGCCTACAATGAGCAGTTCTTC. Encoded protein: CASSLAGGDLAYNEQFF.

The chain carries TRBV5-1 and TRBJ2-2, with 8 nucleotides matching TRBD2. Germline CDR1 SGHRS, CDR2 YFSETQ. The trim removed 7 bases at V and 2 bases at J, leaving 7 bases unmatched. The CDR3 is made up of 15 amino acids. DNA of the CDR3: TGCGCCAGCTATTCCGGGGGGGTAAACACCGGGGAGCTGTTTTTT. The encoded protein is CASYSGGVNTGELFF.

This clone was counted a few times. J is TRBJ2-7 and V is TRBV11-2; TRBD1 is a possible D gene (6 bases). Trimming took 3 bases from V and 7 from J, leaving 13 bases between them. The CDR3 covers 13 residues. The germline V gene has CDR1 SGHAT and CDR2 FQNNGV. The CDR3: CASSFLGAREQYF. The CDR3 region has the DNA TGTGCCAGCAGCTTCCTGGGGGCGAGGGAGCAGTACTTC.

This clone was counted once. The V call is TRBV11-3, the J call TRBJ2-7; TRBD2 is a possible D gene (6 bases). Germline CDR1 reads SGHNT; CDR2 reads YENEEA. Trimming left V 1 base short and J 5 bases short, with 12 bases between. CDR3 length equals 14 residues. The CDR3 DNA sequence: TGTGCCAGCAGCTTAGGCGGGGTTTTGGACGAGCAGTACTTC. Translating gives CASSLGGVLDEQYF.

This rearrangement joins TRBV30 to TRBJ2-2; D not certain. The CDR3 covers 13 residues. Germline V gene lookup returns CDR1 GTSNPN and CDR2 SVGIG (reference sequence). Trimming left V 4 bases short and J 7 bases short, with 13 bases between. The CDR3, as DNA: TGTGCCTGGACCCCCGCCGCCGTCGGGGAGCTGTTTTTT. The encoded protein is CAWTPAAVGELFF.

The chain couples TRBV28 to TRBJ1-1; no firm D call. V dropped 7 bases and J dropped 2 bases, with 20 bases sitting between them. CDR1 MDHEN and CDR2 SYDVKM come from the germline V gene. There are 16 residues in the CDR3. The CDR3 protein is CASTPWFEEANTEAFF. CDR3 bases: TGTGCCAGCACCCCCTGGTTCGAGGAGGCTAACACTGAAGCTTTCTTT.

The V gene is TRBV28, the J gene TRBJ2-7; tentatively, D is TRBD1 (6 bases). CDR1 is MDHEN and CDR2 is SYDVKM in the germline V gene. There are 13 residues in the CDR3. V lost 8 bases and J lost 3, with 14 bases in between. The CDR3 sequence: CASELPGDYEQYF. CDR3 coding DNA: TGTGCCAGCGAACTGCCAGGGGACTACGAGCAGTACTTC.

This clone was detected a few times. The gene calls are TRBV5-4 and TRBJ1-4; D possibly corresponds to TRBD1 (6 bases). Trimming shortened V by 0 bases and J by 8 bases, and 14 bases separated the two germline ends. The CDR3 is made up of 15 amino acids. In germline, CDR1 is SGHNT, CDR2 YYREEE (reference sequence). CDR3 residues: CASSLATGRGEKLFF. CDR3 nucleotide sequence: TGTGCCAGCAGCTTGGCTACAGGGAGGGGGGAAAAACTGTTTTTT.

In this sample, this clone turned up a few times. The chain carries TRBV18 and TRBJ2-1; 9 bases are a match to TRBD1. The germline CDR1 and CDR2 sequences are KGHSH and LQKENI. This CDR3 spans 17 amino acids. J was trimmed by 7 bases and V by 1 base; bases with no gene match: 11. CDR3 sequence (DNA): TGTGCCAGCTCACCACTCATATCGGACAGGGGAGAGAATGAGCAGTTCTTC. Its protein is CASSPLISDRGENEQFF.

V usage is TRBV5-5 and J usage is TRBJ2-2; perhaps TRBD1 as D (6 bases). The CDR3 is 13 residues long. V lost 4 bases, J lost 8 bases, and 12 bases lay in between. Germline loops: CDR1 SGHKS, CDR2 YYEKEE (reference sequence). The CDR3 DNA is TGTGCCAGCAGCCAACGGACAGAAGGGGAGCTGTTTTTT. Translated: CASSQRTEGELFF.